The T cell receptor beta chain under discussion was sequenced for a study of beta chain features in type 1 diabetes. Investigators reverse transcribed all isolated RNA, so they sequenced expressed TCRB transcripts. TCRdb keeps only in-frame clones here, not all; method: immunoSEQ multiplex PCR. The sample lists 810,000 or so clones; roughly 15% were seen once. This clone has just a few counts. Its antigen is currently unknown. V was clipped by 6 bases and J by 9 bases, with 21 bases between them. The CDR3 runs to 15 residues. The germline CDR1 and CDR2 sequences are LNHDA and SQIVND (reference sequence). General study points: TCRB CDR3s were moderately but significantly shorter in Type 1 diabetes patients in all four CD4+ subsets.

Naive, central memory, regulatory and stem cell-like memory cells within the CD4+ compartment were sorted using CD45RO/CCR7/CD25/CD127/CD95/CD27. This TCR derives from a woman aged 18-30 years in good health. The J gene is TRBJ1-5, the V gene TRBV19; TRBD1 is a possible D gene (5 bases). Material: naive CD4+ T cells from blood. Here the CDR3 reads CASSGGTGVIWPQHF. In DNA form, the CDR3 reads TGTGCCAGTAGCGGGGGGACCGGGGTCATTTGGCCCCAGCATTTT.